This T cell receptor (beta chain) emerged from a study of human T cells and chemical hapten exposure. Study-level background: Alopecia areata, totalis and universalis patients, mostly female, were included. Slight volume differences across pooled libraries mainly accounted for varying per-sample TCR yields.

The CDR3 is 15 amino acids. Germline V gives CDR1 SGHTA, CDR2 FQGTGA. Between the trimmed V and J ends, which lost 2 bases and 4 bases, there was a span of 12 bases. This sample's time point: pre-sensitization, week 0. The sample's treatment: therapeutic diphenylcyclopropenone sensitization with weekly scalp DPC. This clonotype was counted between two and nine times. MiXCR, run by TCRdb on the RACE reads, gives a single entry per CDR3 protein. The repertoire holds about 380,000 distinct CDR3 sequences, with 4% to 6% as singletons. The TCR comes from a woman aged 50 to 65 with alopecia areata. Some clones in this sample may be carry-over from other donors' samples. The sample consisted of whole blood, taken in connection with sensitization to the hapten diphenylcyclopropenone (DPC). The chain combines TRBV7-3 with TRBJ1-3; D is possibly TRBD1 (6 bases). The CDR3 DNA reads as TGTGCCAGCAGCTTACAGGGGCTTTTAGGAAACACCATATATTTT. Protein product: CASSLQGLLGNTIYF.